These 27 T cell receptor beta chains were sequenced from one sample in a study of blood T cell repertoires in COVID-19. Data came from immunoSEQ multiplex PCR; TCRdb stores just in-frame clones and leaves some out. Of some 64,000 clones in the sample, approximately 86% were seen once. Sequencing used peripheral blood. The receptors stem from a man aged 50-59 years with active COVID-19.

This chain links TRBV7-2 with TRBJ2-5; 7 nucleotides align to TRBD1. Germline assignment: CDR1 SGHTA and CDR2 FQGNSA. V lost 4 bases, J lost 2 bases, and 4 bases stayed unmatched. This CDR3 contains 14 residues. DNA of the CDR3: TGTGCCAGCAGCTCGGGACAGATACAAGAGACCCAGTACTTC. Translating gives CASSSGQIQETQYF. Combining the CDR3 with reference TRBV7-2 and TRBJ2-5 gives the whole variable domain GAGVSQSPSNKVTEKGKDVELRCDPISGHTALYWYRQSLGQGLEFLIYFQGNSAPDKSGLPSDRFSAERTGGSVSTLTIQRTQQEDSAVYLCASSSGQIQETQYFGPGTRLLVL.

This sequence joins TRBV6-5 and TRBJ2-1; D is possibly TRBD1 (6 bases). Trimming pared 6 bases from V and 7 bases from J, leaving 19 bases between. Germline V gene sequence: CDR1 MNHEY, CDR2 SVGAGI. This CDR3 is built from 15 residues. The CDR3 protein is CASRANTGLRNEQFF. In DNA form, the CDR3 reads TGTGCCAGCAGAGCGAATACAGGGTTAAGAAATGAGCAGTTCTTC.

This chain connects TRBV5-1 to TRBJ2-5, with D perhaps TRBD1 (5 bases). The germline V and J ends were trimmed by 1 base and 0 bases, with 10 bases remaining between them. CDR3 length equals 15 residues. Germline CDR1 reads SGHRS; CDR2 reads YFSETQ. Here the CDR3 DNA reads TGCGCCAGCAGCTTGAGGCCAGGGTACCAAGAGACCCAGTACTTC. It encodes CASSLRPGYQETQYF.

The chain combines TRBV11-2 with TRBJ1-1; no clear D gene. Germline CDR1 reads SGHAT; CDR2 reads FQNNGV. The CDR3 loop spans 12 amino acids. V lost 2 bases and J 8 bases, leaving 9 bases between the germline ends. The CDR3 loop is CASSLRGSEAFF. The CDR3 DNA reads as TGTGCCAGCAGCTTAAGAGGTTCGGAAGCTTTCTTT.

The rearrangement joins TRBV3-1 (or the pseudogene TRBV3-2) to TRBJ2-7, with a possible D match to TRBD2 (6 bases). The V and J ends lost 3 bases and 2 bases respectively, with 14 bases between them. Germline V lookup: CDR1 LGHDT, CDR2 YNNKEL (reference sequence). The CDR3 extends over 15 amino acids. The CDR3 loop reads CASSQGWRGAYEQYF. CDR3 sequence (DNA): TGTGCCAGCAGCCAGGGATGGCGGGGAGCCTACGAGCAGTACTTC.

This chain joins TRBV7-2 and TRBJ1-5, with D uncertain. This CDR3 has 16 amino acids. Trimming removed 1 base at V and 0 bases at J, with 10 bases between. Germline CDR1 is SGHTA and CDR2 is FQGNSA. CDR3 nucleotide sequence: TGTGCCAGCAGCTTAGGGGCAGTATATAGCAATCAGCCCCAGCATTTT. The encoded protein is CASSLGAVYSNQPQHF.

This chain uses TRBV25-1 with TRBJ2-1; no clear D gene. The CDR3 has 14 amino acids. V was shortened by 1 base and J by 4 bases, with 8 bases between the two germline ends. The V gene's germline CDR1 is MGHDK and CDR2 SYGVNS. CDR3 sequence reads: CASSEFVQYNEQFF. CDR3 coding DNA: TGTGCCAGCAGTGAATTCGTCCAGTACAATGAGCAGTTCTTC.

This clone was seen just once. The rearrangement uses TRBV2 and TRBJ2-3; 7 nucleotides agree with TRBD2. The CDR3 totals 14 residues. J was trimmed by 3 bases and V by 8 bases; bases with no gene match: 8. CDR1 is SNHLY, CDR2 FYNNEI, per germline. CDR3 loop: CASHGTTGTDTQYF. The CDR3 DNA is TGTGCCAGCCACGGGACTACTGGTACAGATACGCAGTATTTT.

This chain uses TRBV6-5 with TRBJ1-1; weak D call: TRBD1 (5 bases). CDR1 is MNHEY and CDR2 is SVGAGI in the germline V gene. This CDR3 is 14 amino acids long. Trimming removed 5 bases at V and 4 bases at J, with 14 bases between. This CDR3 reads CASSLGQIGTEAFF. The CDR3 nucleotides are TGTGCCAGCAGTCTAGGACAAATTGGCACTGAAGCTTTCTTT.

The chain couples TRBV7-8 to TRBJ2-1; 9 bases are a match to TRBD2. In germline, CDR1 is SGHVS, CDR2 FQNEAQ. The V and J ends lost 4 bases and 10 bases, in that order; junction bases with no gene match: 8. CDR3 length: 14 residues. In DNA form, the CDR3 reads TGTGCCAGCAGCTCTTCCGGGACTAGCTTAGAGCAGTTCTTC. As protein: CASSSSGTSLEQFF.

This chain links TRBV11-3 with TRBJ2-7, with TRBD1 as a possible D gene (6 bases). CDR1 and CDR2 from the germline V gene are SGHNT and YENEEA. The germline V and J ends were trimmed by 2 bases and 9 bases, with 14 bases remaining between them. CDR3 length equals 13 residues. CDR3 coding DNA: TGTGCCAGCAGCTTAAACTCAGGGGACACGCAGTACTTC. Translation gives CASSLNSGDTQYF.

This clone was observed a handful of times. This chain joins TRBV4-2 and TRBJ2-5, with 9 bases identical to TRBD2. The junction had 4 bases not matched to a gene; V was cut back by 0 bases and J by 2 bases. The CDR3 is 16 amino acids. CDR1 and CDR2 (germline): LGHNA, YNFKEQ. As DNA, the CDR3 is TGTGCCAGCAGCCAAGATCCGCGGGGGGGACAAGAGACCCAGTACTTC. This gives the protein CASSQDPRGGQETQYF.

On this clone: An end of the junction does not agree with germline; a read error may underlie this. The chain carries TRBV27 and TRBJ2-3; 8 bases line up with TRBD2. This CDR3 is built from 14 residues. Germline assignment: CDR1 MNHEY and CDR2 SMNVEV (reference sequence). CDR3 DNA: TGTGCCACCAGTAGCGGGGCCCTCACAGATACGCAGTATTTT. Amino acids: CATSSGALTDTQYF.

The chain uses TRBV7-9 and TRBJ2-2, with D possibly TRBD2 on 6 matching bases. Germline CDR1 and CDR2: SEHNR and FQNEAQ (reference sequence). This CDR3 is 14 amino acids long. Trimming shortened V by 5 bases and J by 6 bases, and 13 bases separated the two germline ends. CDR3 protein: CASSPEGRSGELFF. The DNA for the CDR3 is TGTGCCAGCAGCCCGGAGGGGAGGTCCGGGGAGCTGTTTTTT.

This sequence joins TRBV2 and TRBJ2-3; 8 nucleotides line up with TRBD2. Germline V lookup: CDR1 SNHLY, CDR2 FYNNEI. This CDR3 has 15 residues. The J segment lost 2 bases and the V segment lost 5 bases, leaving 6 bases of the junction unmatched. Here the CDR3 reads CASSPIAGFTDTQYF. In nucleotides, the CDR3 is TGTGCCAGCAGTCCTATAGCGGGATTCACAGATACGCAGTATTTT.

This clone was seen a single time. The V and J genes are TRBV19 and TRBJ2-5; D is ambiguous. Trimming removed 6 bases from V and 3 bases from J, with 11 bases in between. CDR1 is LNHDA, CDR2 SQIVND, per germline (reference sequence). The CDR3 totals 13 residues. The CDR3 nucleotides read TGTGCCAGTAGGAAACAGTGGGAAGAGACCCAGTACTTC. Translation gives CASRKQWEETQYF.

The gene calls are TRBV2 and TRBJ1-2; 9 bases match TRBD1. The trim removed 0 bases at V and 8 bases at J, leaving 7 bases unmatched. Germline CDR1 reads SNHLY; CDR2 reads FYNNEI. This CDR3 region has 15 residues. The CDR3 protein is CASSEAQDRGFGYTF. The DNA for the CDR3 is TGTGCCAGCAGTGAAGCGCAGGACAGGGGATTCGGCTACACCTTC.

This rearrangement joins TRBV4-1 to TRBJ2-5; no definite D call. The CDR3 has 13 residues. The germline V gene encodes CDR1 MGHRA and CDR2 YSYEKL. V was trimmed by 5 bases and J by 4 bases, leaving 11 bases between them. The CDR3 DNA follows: TGCGCCAGCAGCTGGGCCCCTGTAGAGACCCAGTACTTC. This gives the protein CASSWAPVETQYF.

CDR3 bases: TGTGCCAGCAGCCAGACAGGGGGCGACGGCTACACCTTC. Its protein is CASSQTGGDGYTF. The chain has TRBV7-3 and TRBJ1-2; 10 bases align to TRBD1. The length of the CDR3 is 13 residues. In germline, CDR1 is SGHTA, CDR2 FQGTGA. The trim removed 5 bases at V and 8 bases at J, leaving 5 bases unmatched.

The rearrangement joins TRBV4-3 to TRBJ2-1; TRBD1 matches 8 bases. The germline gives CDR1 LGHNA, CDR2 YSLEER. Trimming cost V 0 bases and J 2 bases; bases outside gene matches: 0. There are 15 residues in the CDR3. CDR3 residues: CASSQEQGAYNEQFF. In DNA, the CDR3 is TGCGCCAGCAGCCAAGAACAGGGGGCCTACAATGAGCAGTTCTTC.

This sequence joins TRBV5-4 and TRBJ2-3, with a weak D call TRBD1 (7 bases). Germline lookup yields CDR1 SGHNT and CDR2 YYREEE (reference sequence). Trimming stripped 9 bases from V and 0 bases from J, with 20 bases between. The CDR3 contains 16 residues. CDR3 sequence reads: CAISAGGPASTDTQYF. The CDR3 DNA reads TGTGCCATCTCAGCAGGGGGGCCGGCTAGCACAGATACGCAGTATTTT.

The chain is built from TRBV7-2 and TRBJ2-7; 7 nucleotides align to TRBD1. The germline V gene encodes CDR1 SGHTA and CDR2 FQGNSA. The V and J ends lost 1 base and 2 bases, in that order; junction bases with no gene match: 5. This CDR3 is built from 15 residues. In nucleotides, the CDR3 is TGTGCCAGCAGCTTAGTTGCGACAGGGCCCTACGAGCAGTACTTC. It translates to CASSLVATGPYEQYF.

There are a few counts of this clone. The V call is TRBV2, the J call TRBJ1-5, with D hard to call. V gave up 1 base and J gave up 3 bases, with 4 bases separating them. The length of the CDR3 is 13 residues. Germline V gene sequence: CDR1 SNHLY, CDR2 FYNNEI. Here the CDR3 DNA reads TGTGCCAGCAGTGAAGGTAACAATCAGCCCCAGCATTTT. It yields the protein CASSEGNNQPQHF.

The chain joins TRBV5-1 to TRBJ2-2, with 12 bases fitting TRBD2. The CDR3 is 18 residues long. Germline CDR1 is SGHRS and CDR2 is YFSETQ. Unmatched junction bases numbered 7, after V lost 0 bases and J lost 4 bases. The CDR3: CASSLELAGGRFTGELFF. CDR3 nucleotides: TGCGCCAGCAGCTTGGAGCTAGCGGGGGGGAGATTCACCGGGGAGCTGTTTTTT.

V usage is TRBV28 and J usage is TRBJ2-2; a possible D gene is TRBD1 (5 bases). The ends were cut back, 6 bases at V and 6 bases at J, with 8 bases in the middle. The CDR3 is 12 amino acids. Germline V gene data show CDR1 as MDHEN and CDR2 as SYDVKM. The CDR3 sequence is CASRQGAGELFF. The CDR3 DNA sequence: TGTGCCAGCAGGCAGGGTGCCGGGGAGCTGTTTTTT.

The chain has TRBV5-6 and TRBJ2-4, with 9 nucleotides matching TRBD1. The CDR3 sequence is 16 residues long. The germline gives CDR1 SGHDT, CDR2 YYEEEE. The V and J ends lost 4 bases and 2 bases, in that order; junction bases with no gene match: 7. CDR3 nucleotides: TGTGCCAGCAGCGGGACAGGGCTTGGGCCCAAAAACATTCAGTACTTC. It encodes CASSGTGLGPKNIQYF. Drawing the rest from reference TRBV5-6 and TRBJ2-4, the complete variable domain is DAGVTQSPTHLIKTRGQQVTLRCSPKSGHDTVSWYQQALGQGPQFIFQYYEEEERQRGNFPDRFSGHQFPNYSSELNVNALLLGDSALYLCASSGTGLGPKNIQYFGAGTRLSVL.

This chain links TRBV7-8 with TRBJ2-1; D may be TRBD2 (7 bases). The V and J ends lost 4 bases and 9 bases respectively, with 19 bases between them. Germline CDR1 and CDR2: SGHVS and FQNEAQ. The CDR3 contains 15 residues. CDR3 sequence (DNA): TGTGCCAGCAGCTCCCTGGGGGGGGGCATGAGTGAGCAGTTCTTC. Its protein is CASSSLGGGMSEQFF.